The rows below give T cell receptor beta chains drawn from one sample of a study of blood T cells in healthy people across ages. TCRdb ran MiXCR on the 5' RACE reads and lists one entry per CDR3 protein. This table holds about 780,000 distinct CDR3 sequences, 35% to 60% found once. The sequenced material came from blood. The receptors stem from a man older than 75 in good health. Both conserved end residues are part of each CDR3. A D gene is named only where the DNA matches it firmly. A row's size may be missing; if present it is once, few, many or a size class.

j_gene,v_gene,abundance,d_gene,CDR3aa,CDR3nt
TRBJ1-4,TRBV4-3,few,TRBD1,CASSQDTDRGRATNEKLFF,TGCGCCAGCAGCCAAGATACGGACAGGGGGCGGGCAACTAATGAAAAACTGTTTTTT
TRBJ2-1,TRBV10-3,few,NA,CATNHVLTGRLNEQFF,TGTGCCACCAATCACGTTCTCACGGGACGACTCAATGAGCAGTTCTTC
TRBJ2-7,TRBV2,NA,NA,CASTAGAYEQYF,TGTGCCAGCACGGCAGGAGCCTACGAGCAGTACTTC
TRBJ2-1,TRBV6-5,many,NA,CASSPGQYPHNEQFF,TGTGCCAGCAGTCCGGGACAATATCCCCACAATGAGCAGTTCTTC
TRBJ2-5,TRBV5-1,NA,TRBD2,CASSIGLAGRGETQYF,TGCGCCAGCAGCATCGGACTAGCGGGGAGGGGAGAGACCCAGTACTTC
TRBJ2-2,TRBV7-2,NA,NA,CASSPVPTGELFF,TGTGCCAGCAGCCCAGTGCCGACCGGGGAGCTGTTTTTT
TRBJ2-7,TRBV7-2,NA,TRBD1,CASSRPRDSLSYEQYF,TGTGCCAGCAGCCGACCTCGGGACAGCCTCTCCTACGAGCAGTACTTC
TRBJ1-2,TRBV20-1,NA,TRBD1,CSATTGGSNGYTF,TGCAGTGCTACCACAGGGGGCTCCAATGGCTACACCTTC
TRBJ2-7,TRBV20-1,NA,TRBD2,CSAREGGGQYF,TGCAGTGCTAGAGAGGGCGGGGGGCAGTACTTC
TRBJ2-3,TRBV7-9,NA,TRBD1,CASSLTGGDGDTQYF,TGTGCCAGCAGCCTAACAGGGGGCGATGGAGATACGCAGTATTTT
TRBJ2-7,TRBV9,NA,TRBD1,CASSPGQGVDEQYF,TGTGCCAGCAGCCCGGGACAGGGGGTCGACGAGCAGTACTTC
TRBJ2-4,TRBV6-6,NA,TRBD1,CASSYISQGEQYF,TGTGCCAGCAGTTACATCAGTCAGGGGGAGCAGTACTTC
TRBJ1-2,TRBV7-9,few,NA,CASSLGGQNYGYTF,TGTGCCAGCAGTTTAGGAGGTCAAAACTATGGCTACACCTTC
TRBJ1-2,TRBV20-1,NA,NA,CSAQLGVGYTF,TGCAGTGCTCAGCTGGGGGTCGGCTACACCTTC
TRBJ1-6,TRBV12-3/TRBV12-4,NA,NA,CASSFGGHGDSPLHF,TGTGCCAGCAGTTTCGGGGGGCATGGAGATTCACCCCTCCACTTT
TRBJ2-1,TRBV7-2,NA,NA,CASSLVRRGQAFYNEQFF,TGTGCCAGCAGCTTAGTTCGGAGGGGCCAGGCCTTCTACAATGAGCAGTTCTTC
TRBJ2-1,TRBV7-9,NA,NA,CSSSRPYNEQFF,TGTTCCAGCAGTCGTCCTTACAATGAGCAGTTCTTC
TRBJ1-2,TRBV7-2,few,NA,CASSLGPGTAYGYTF,TGTGCCAGCAGCTTAGGGCCCGGGACGGCTTACGGCTACACCTTC
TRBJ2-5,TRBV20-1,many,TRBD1,CSARDDHTPGQQETQYF,TGCAGTGCTAGAGATGATCATACCCCGGGACAGCAAGAGACCCAGTACTTC
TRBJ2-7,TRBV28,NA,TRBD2,CASTHSGSLGEQYF,TGTGCCAGCACCCATAGCGGGAGTTTGGGCGAGCAGTACTTC
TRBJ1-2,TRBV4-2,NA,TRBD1,CASSPKTGYGYTF,TGTGCCAGCAGCCCCAAGACAGGGTATGGCTACACCTTC
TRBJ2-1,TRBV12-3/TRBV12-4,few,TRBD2,CASSALGTTEQFF,TGTGCCAGCAGTGCCCTAGGGACTACCGAGCAGTTCTTC
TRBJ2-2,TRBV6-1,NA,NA,CASNPPGGELFF,TGTGCCAGCAACCCGCCCGGGGGGGAGCTGTTTTTT
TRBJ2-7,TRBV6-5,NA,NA,CASSPQLSGPYEQYF,TGTGCCAGCAGTCCACAACTTAGCGGCCCCTACGAGCAGTACTTC
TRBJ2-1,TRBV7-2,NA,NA,CASSSDRGREQFF,TGTGCCAGCAGCTCCGACCGGGGCCGTGAGCAGTTCTTC
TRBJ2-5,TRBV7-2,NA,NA,CASSLTGRASETQYF,TGTGCCAGCAGCTTAACGGGACGGGCCTCGGAGACCCAGTACTTC
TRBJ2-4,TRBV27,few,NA,CASRETAVPSRNIQYF,TGTGCCAGCAGAGAGACAGCCGTCCCATCAAGAAACATTCAGTACTTC
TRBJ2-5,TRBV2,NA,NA,CASSFGLNNEQYF,TGTGCCAGCAGTTTTGGACTAAACAATGAGCAGTACTTC
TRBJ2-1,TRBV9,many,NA,CASSDTRASKVGDEQFF,TGTGCCAGCAGCGACACGCGGGCTAGCAAGGTCGGCGATGAGCAGTTCTTC
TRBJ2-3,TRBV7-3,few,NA,CASSLDYSASTDTQYF,TGTGCCAGCAGCCTCGACTATAGCGCGAGCACAGATACGCAGTATTTT
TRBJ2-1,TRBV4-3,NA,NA,CASSPSMGETQFF,TGCGCCAGCAGCCCCTCTATGGGGGAGACCCAGTTCTTC
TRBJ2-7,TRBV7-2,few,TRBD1,CASGRDRVTSYEQYF,TGTGCCAGCGGCAGGGACAGGGTGACCTCCTACGAGCAGTACTTC
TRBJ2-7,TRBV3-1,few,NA,CASSQAMGAREQYF,TGTGCCAGCAGCCAAGCAATGGGGGCGCGCGAGCAGTACTTC
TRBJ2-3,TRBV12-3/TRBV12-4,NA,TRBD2,CASTGPSGSGLSTDAQYF,TGTGCCAGCACCGGACCTAGCGGGAGTGGCCTGAGCACAGATGCGCAGTATTTT
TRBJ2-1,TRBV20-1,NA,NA,CSASDGGSAQRNEQFF,TGCAGTGCTAGTGATGGGGGCTCGGCCCAGAGGAATGAGCAGTTCTTC
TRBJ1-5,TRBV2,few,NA,CASSEALRGSNQPQHF,TGTGCCAGCAGTGAAGCGCTTCGGGGAAGCAATCAGCCCCAGCATTTT
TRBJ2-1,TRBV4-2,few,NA,CASSQDIGGTRSSYNEQFF,TGTGCCAGCAGCCAAGATATTGGGGGGACGAGAAGCTCCTACAATGAGCAGTTCTTC
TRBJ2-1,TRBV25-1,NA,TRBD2,CASTGGSGRANFDEQFF,TGTGCCAGCACCGGTGGTAGCGGGAGGGCCAATTTCGATGAGCAGTTCTTC
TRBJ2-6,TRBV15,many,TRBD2,CATSSFIAGGPGANVLTF,TGTGCCACCAGCAGCTTTATAGCGGGAGGGCCTGGGGCCAACGTCCTGACTTTC
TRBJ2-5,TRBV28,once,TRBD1,CASSSGQGQAETQYF,TGTGCCAGCAGTTCAGGACAGGGACAAGCGGAGACCCAGTACTTC
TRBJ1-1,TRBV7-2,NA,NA,CASSPRNLNTEAFF,TGTGCCAGCAGCCCCAGAAACCTGAACACTGAAGCTTTCTTT
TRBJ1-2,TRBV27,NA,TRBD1,CASSSNGQGYGYTF,TGTGCCAGCAGTTCCAACGGACAGGGTTATGGCTACACCTTC
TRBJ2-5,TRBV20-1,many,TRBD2,CSATNPPGTSGGQETQYF,TGCAGTGCGACCAACCCGCCCGGGACTAGCGGGGGGCAAGAGACCCAGTACTTC
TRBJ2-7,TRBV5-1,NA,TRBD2,CASSLGPSGGFYEQYF,TGCGCCAGCAGCTTGGGACCTAGCGGGGGATTCTACGAGCAGTACTTC
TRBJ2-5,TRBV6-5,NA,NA,CASSYSAPQETQYF,TGTGCCAGCAGTTACTCGGCGCCGCAAGAGACCCAGTACTTC
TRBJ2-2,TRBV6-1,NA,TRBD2,CASREGLAFPGELFF,TGTGCCAGCAGAGAAGGACTAGCGTTCCCCGGGGAGCTGTTTTTT
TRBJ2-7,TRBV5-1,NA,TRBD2,CASSLASGRSYEQYF,TGCGCCAGCAGCTTGGCTAGCGGTCGCTCCTACGAGCAGTACTTC
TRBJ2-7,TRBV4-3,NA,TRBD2,CASSQLSGMSSYEQYF,TGCGCCAGCAGCCAGCTTAGCGGGATGAGCTCCTACGAGCAGTACTTC
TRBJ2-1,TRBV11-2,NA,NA,CASSLVGRTLANEQFF,TGTGCCAGCAGCTTAGTGGGGCGGACCTTGGCCAATGAGCAGTTCTTC
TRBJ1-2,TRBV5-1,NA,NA,CASSLVPGTTTNYGYTF,TGCGCCAGCAGCTTGGTTCCAGGGACAACGACCAACTATGGCTACACCTTC
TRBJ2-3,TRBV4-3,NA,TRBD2,CASSRSGSMTDTQYF,TGCGCCAGCAGTCGAAGCGGGAGCATGACAGATACGCAGTATTTT
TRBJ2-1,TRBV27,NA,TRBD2,CASSPRLAGAPNEQFF,TGTGCCAGCAGCCCCCGACTAGCGGGGGCGCCGAATGAGCAGTTCTTC
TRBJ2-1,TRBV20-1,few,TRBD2,CSASRGLAGGANEQFF,TGCAGTGCTTCTAGGGGACTAGCGGGAGGGGCCAATGAGCAGTTCTTC
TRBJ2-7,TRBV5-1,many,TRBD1,CASSLEPGGLYEQYF,TGCGCCAGCAGCTTGGAGCCAGGGGGTCTCTACGAGCAGTACTTC
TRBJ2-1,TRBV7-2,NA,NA,CASRWLEAGEQFF,TGTGCCAGCAGGTGGTTGGAGGCGGGAGAGCAGTTCTTC
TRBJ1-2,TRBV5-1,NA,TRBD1,CASSPSGQVDYGYTF,TGCGCCAGCAGCCCCTCGGGACAGGTTGACTATGGCTACACCTTC
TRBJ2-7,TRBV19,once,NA,CASTYSSGNTYEQYF,TGTGCCAGTACTTATAGTTCGGGGAATACGTACGAGCAGTACTTC
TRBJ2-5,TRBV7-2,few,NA,CASSSQGGRETQYF,TGTGCCAGCAGCTCCCAGGGGGGGAGAGAGACCCAGTACTTC